This entry concerns a single TCR beta chain. Its specificity is unknown. Per germline, CDR1 DFQATT and CDR2 SNEGSKA (reference sequence). There are 14 residues in the CDR3. V dropped 3 bases and J dropped 1 base, with 10 bases sitting between them. This entry belongs to a study of blood T cells in healthy people across ages. Points from the study as a whole: Conclusively comparing naive with antigen-experienced cells was impossible with unsorted PBMCs.

Through a sample-barcoded 5' primer and a J-beta primer mix, a second PCR was run for roughly 6 to 12 cycles. Tagging of each cDNA molecule was performed by a template-switch adaptor with 12 random nucleotides. TCRdb independently ran MiXCR on the 5' RACE reads; one entry per CDR3 protein. The repertoire holds around 1,000,000 distinct CDR3 sequences, with roughly a quarter as singletons. These data were also filed under a second study, of T cells of mothers and their children.

The rearrangement links TRBV20-1 to TRBJ2-1, with D unresolved. The receptor comes from a girl aged 2 to 10 in good health. The sample consisted of blood. In nucleotides, the CDR3 is TGCAGTGCTAGGGTTCTTAATTCCTACAATGAGCAGTTCTTC. It encodes CSARVLNSYNEQFF.